Presented here are 30 T cell receptor beta chains from one specimen sequenced in a study of blood T cell repertoires in COVID-19. Method: immunoSEQ multiplex PCR; TCRdb's copy keeps in-frame clones and lacks some. The sample holds about 43,000 clones; around 85% are singletons and the top ten take about 2.6%. The sequenced sample was peripheral blood. The origin of the receptors is a woman in her sixties or seventies with acute or convalescent COVID-19.

The chain carries TRBV9 and TRBJ2-5, with D possibly matching TRBD1 (6 bases). V shed 0 bases and J shed 2 bases, with 14 bases lying between them. This CDR3 has 16 residues. From germline, CDR1 is SGDLS and CDR2 YYNGEE. This CDR3 is CASSVGLSRGQETQYF. The CDR3 bases are TGTGCCAGCAGCGTAGGACTCTCTAGGGGGCAAGAGACCCAGTACTTC. Full variable domain (outside the CDR3, taken from reference TRBV9 and TRBJ2-5): DSGVTQTPKHLITATGQRVTLRCSPRSGDLSVYWYQQSLDQGLQFLIQYYNGEERAKGNILERFSAQQFPDLHSELNLSSLELGDSALYFCASSVGLSRGQETQYFGPGTRLLVL.

This clone was counted between two and nine times. The rearrangement links TRBV19 to TRBJ1-3, with D possibly TRBD1 on 6 matching bases. This CDR3 contains 13 residues. Germline V CDR1 and CDR2: LNHDA, SQIVND (reference sequence). V gave up 9 bases and J gave up 3 bases, with 12 bases separating them. The CDR3 DNA follows: TGTGCCAGCACAGGGTCGGGTGGAAACACCATATATTTT. The encoded protein is CASTGSGGNTIYF.

This rearrangement joins TRBV5-8 to TRBJ1-2, with 8 bases fitting TRBD1. The CDR3 has 15 residues. The V gene end was trimmed by 2 bases and the J gene end by 8 bases; junction bases not matched to a gene: 11. Germline-derived CDR1 and CDR2 are SGHTS and YDEGEE. This CDR3 reads CASSFQITGQAGYTF. Here the CDR3 DNA reads TGTGCCAGCAGCTTTCAAATTACGGGACAGGCAGGCTACACCTTC.

This clone has just a few counts. The chain employs TRBV5-1 and TRBJ1-4; D might be TRBD1 (6 bases). CDR3 size: 14 residues. V lost 2 bases and J lost 2, with 7 bases in between. Per the germline V gene, CDR1 is SGHRS and CDR2 is YFSETQ. The CDR3 loop is CASSLGQTNEKLFF. The CDR3 DNA follows: TGCGCCAGCAGCTTAGGACAGACTAATGAAAAACTGTTTTTT.

This clone has a handful of counts. The chain combines TRBV6-6 with TRBJ1-5; 11 nucleotides align to TRBD1. Trimming took 5 bases from V and 1 from J; bases not matched to a gene: 7. Per germline, CDR1 MNHNY and CDR2 SVGAGI (reference sequence). The CDR3 runs to 17 residues. CDR3 nucleotide sequence: TGTGCCAGCAGTCAGGACAGGGGGCGCGGGAGCAATCAGCCCCAGCATTTT. This codes for CASSQDRGRGSNQPQHF.

J is TRBJ2-1 and V is TRBV29-1; D perhaps matches TRBD2 (6 bases). V lost 4 bases to trimming and J lost 7 bases, with 14 bases between them. CDR3 size: 13 residues. The germline V gene encodes CDR1 SQVTM and CDR2 ANQGSEA. The CDR3 sequence is CSVAPGLANEQFF. For the CDR3, the DNA is TGCAGCGTTGCCCCGGGACTGGCTAATGAGCAGTTCTTC.

This sequence joins TRBV19 and TRBJ1-4; no clear D. Germline V gives CDR1 LNHDA, CDR2 SQIVND (reference sequence). This CDR3 has 14 residues. Deletions cut 3 bases from V and 4 bases from J, with 9 bases between. The CDR3, as DNA: TGTGCCAGTAGTATCCTGGCCGATAATGAAAAACTGTTTTTT. Translated, it gives CASSILADNEKLFF.

The chain couples TRBV15 to TRBJ1-2; D is undetermined. The CDR3 extends over 15 amino acids. Trimming shortened V by 1 base and J by 4 bases, and 13 bases separated the two germline ends. Germline V CDR1 and CDR2: LNHNV, YYDKDF (reference sequence). The CDR3 protein is CATSRGAGETYGYTF. In nucleotides, the CDR3 is TGTGCCACCAGCAGAGGGGCAGGCGAAACCTATGGCTACACCTTC.

V and J are TRBV7-2 and TRBJ2-7; D gene uncertain. The CDR3 runs 16 residues. Between the trimmed V and J ends, which lost 1 base and 6 bases, there was a span of 19 bases. Germline CDR1 SGHTA, CDR2 FQGNSA. The CDR3 bases are TGTGCCAGCAGCTTAGGCACGTGGCTGGAGATCGGCGAGCAGTACTTC. Translation gives CASSLGTWLEIGEQYF.

The chain recombines TRBV19 with TRBJ1-1, with D perhaps TRBD1 (5 bases). This CDR3 is built from 14 residues. Trimming cost V 8 bases and J 1 base, with 14 bases left between them. Germline V gene sequence: CDR1 LNHDA, CDR2 SQIVND (reference sequence). The CDR3 region is CASARGEANTEAFF. CDR3 DNA: TGTGCCAGTGCTAGAGGGGAGGCGAACACTGAAGCTTTCTTT.

This clone was counted a few times. The chain joins TRBV27 to TRBJ2-5; tentative D call: TRBD2 (5 bases). The germline CDR1 and CDR2 sequences are MNHEY and SMNVEV (reference sequence). The length of the CDR3 is 13 residues. Trimming stripped 5 bases from V and 5 bases from J, with 12 bases between. The CDR3: CASSRNRGETQYF. The DNA of the CDR3 is TGTGCCAGCAGTAGGAACCGAGGGGAGACCCAGTACTTC.

This clone was seen more than once but under ten times. The chain employs TRBV28 and TRBJ1-2; perhaps TRBD1 as D (5 bases). Germline values: CDR1 MDHEN, CDR2 SYDVKM. V was trimmed by 3 bases and J by 7 bases, leaving 12 bases between them. The CDR3 runs to 13 residues. The CDR3 reads CASSFRAGFGYTF. The CDR3 DNA is TGTGCCAGCAGTTTTAGGGCAGGGTTTGGCTACACCTTC.

J is TRBJ2-2 and V is TRBV2; TRBD2 might be the D (5 bases). The V end was cut by 2 bases, the J end by 4 bases, with 5 bases between. CDR1 SNHLY and CDR2 FYNNEI come from the germline V gene. The CDR3 has 13 amino acids. The CDR3 DNA reads TGTGCCAGCAGTGAACGGGGCACCGGGGAGCTGTTTTTT. Its translation: CASSERGTGELFF.

The CDR3 region has the DNA TGCGCCAGCAGCCCCATCGGCGCTAACGGGTACGAGCAGTACTTC. The encoded protein is CASSPIGANGYEQYF. The chain joins TRBV5-1 to TRBJ2-7; D is unclear. Per germline, CDR1 SGHRS and CDR2 YFSETQ. This CDR3 is built from 15 residues. V dropped 4 bases and J dropped 4 bases, with 18 bases sitting between them.

In this sample, this clone turned up a few times. The chain carries TRBV7-9 and TRBJ2-1; TRBD1 agrees at 7 bases. This CDR3 is built from 14 residues. V lost 3 bases, J lost 9 bases, and 8 bases stayed unmatched. Germline V gives CDR1 SEHNR, CDR2 FQNEAQ (reference sequence). The CDR3 DNA reads TGTGCCAGCAGCTTTGACAGGGCTAGGGGTGAGCAGTTCTTC. Amino acid sequence: CASSFDRARGEQFF.

The V and J genes are TRBV12-3 or TRBV12-4 and TRBJ2-5; D not resolved. The CDR3 covers 12 residues. V was clipped by 7 bases and J by 5 bases, with 11 bases between them. The CDR3 spells CASTPSGETQYF. CDR3 DNA: TGTGCCAGCACCCCGTCCGGGGAGACCCAGTACTTC.

The V gene is TRBV28, the J gene TRBJ1-6; D unclear. Germline values: CDR1 MDHEN, CDR2 SYDVKM. V lost 1 base to trimming and J lost 7 bases, with 11 bases between them. This CDR3 comprises 15 residues. The CDR3 coding sequence is TGTGCCAGCAGTTTATTTGGGGAGCCCAATTCACCCCTCCACTTT. Encoded protein: CASSLFGEPNSPLHF.

The CDR3 reads CAGLGTSGGEQYF. In DNA, the CDR3 is TGTGCCGGACTCGGGACTAGCGGGGGTGAGCAGTACTTC. The chain is built from TRBV30 and TRBJ2-7; 14 nucleotides match TRBD2. The germline gives CDR1 GTSNPN, CDR2 SVGIG (reference sequence). The CDR3 length is 13 residues. V was pared by 8 bases and J by 7 bases, with 7 bases of the junction left unmatched. Variable domain in full (rest from reference TRBV30 and TRBJ2-7): SQTIHQWPATLVQPVGSPLSLECTVEGTSNPNLYWYRQAAGRGLQLLFYSVGIGQISSEVPQNLSASRPQDRQFILSSKKLLLSDSGFYLCAGLGTSGGEQYFGPGTRLTVT.

V usage is TRBV12-3 or TRBV12-4 and J usage is TRBJ2-7; TRBD1 aligns across 7 bases. The CDR3 runs 12 residues. V was pared by 4 bases and J by 4 bases, with 1 base of the junction left unmatched. In DNA, the CDR3 is TGTGCCAGCAGTTCGACAGGGTACGAGCAGTACTTC. This sequence encodes CASSSTGYEQYF.

The V call is TRBV7-2, the J call TRBJ1-5; 7 bases map to TRBD1. This CDR3 is 16 amino acids long. The V and J ends lost 1 base and 0 bases, in that order; junction bases with no gene match: 3. In germline, CDR1 is SGHTA, CDR2 FQGNSA. CDR3 loop: CASSLVGTASNQPQHF. The CDR3 DNA follows: TGTGCCAGCAGCTTAGTAGGGACAGCTAGCAATCAGCCCCAGCATTTT.

The chain carries TRBV5-1 and TRBJ2-3; 13 nucleotides align to TRBD2. The CDR3 loop spans 17 amino acids. Germline CDR1 and CDR2: SGHRS and YFSETQ. The V and J ends lost 4 bases and 1 base, in that order; junction bases with no gene match: 6. As DNA, the CDR3 is TGCGCCAGCAGCAGAGGCGGGACTAGCGGGGGCACAGATACGCAGTATTTT. Protein sequence: CASSRGGTSGGTDTQYF.

The chain links TRBV7-8 to TRBJ2-7, with 10 positions matching TRBD2. The junction had 6 bases not matched to a gene; V was cut back by 1 base and J by 6 bases. This CDR3 contains 15 residues. CDR1 SGHVS and CDR2 FQNEAQ come from the germline V gene. In DNA, the CDR3 is TGTGCCAGCAGCTTAGAATCTAGCGGGAGAGGCGAGCAGTACTTC. As protein: CASSLESSGRGEQYF.

The J gene is TRBJ2-3, the V gene TRBV6-5; 7 bases map to TRBD1. V dropped 5 bases and J dropped 2; count of bases not matched to a gene: 4. CDR1 and CDR2 (germline): MNHEY, SVGAGI. CDR3 size: 14 residues. CDR3 DNA: TGTGCCAGCAGTCTGGGACAGACCACAGATACGCAGTATTTT. Its translation: CASSLGQTTDTQYF.

The V and J genes are TRBV6-1 and TRBJ1-5; the D gene is possibly TRBD1 (6 bases). V gave up 3 bases and J gave up 2 bases, with 8 bases separating them. The germline V gene encodes CDR1 MNHNS and CDR2 SASEGT. The CDR3 runs 14 residues. The CDR3, as DNA: TGTGCCAGCAGTGACAGGGGCGGCAATCAGCCCCAGCATTTT. Protein sequence: CASSDRGGNQPQHF.

The V gene is TRBV24-1, the J gene TRBJ2-7; D is possibly TRBD1 (6 bases). Trimming cost V 4 bases and J 0 bases, with 12 bases left between them. The CDR3 is made up of 15 amino acids. Per the germline V gene, CDR1 is KGHDR and CDR2 is SFDVKD. This CDR3 is CATSDSGTNSYEQYF. The CDR3 region has the DNA TGTGCCACCAGTGACTCCGGGACAAACTCCTACGAGCAGTACTTC.

The J gene is TRBJ1-2, the V gene TRBV19, with 11 bases that match TRBD1. V lost 5 bases and J lost 2; bases outside the gene matches: 4. The CDR3 is 15 amino acids. The germline CDR1 and CDR2 sequences are LNHDA and SQIVND (reference sequence). This CDR3 is CASSDRTGGNYGYTF. As DNA, the CDR3 is TGTGCCAGTAGTGACAGGACAGGGGGCAACTATGGCTACACCTTC.

This clone was counted only a few times. The rearrangement uses TRBV4-2 and TRBJ2-3; D gene unclear. The germline V gene has CDR1 LGHNA and CDR2 YNFKEQ. CDR3 length: 15 amino acids. With 1 base removed from V and 0 bases from J, the gap between germline ends came to 8 bases. CDR3 DNA: TGTGCCAGCAGCCAAGGCGAATCTAGCACAGATACGCAGTATTTT. Protein product: CASSQGESSTDTQYF.

The rearrangement joins TRBV28 to TRBJ1-6, with 8 bases lining up with TRBD1. Losses at the gene ends were 3 bases for V and 12 bases for J; bases not matched to a gene: 10. Germline loops: CDR1 MDHEN, CDR2 SYDVKM. This CDR3 is 15 amino acids long. In DNA form, the CDR3 reads TGTGCCAGCAGTTTCGGAGGACAGGGTGGTAAACCCCTCCACTTT. This encodes CASSFGGQGGKPLHF.

This clone was seen once. The chain couples TRBV28 to TRBJ1-1; 7 nucleotides match TRBD1. Germline CDR1 MDHEN, CDR2 SYDVKM. J was trimmed by 3 bases and V by 4 bases; bases with no gene match: 5. This CDR3 has 14 amino acids. The CDR3, as DNA: TGTGCCAGCAGTTACCCACAGGGGTACACTGAAGCTTTCTTT. Protein sequence: CASSYPQGYTEAFF.

This clone was counted a few times. The V and J genes are TRBV30 and TRBJ1-3, with D hard to call. Germline loops: CDR1 GTSNPN, CDR2 SVGIG (reference sequence). CDR3 length equals 14 residues. Trimming pared 6 bases from V and 3 bases from J, leaving 15 bases between. In nucleotides, the CDR3 is TGTGCCTGCTCCACGACTGTGGTTGGAAACACCATATATTTT. Amino acids: CACSTTVVGNTIYF.